This is a list of T cell receptor beta chains from one sample in a study of radiation and T cells in renal cell carcinoma. Profiling relied on immunoSEQ multiplex PCR, and the TCRdb table lists in-frame clones only, not all of them. The sample lists over 85,000 clones, 82% occurring once. The sequencing used blood, collected from a patient whose treatment included radiotherapy and nephrectomy. The receptors were sampled from a man aged 55 to 70 with renal cell carcinoma. CDR3s include the opening cysteine and the closing phenylalanine or tryptophan. The order of the fields is clone size, J gene, D gene, V gene, CDR3 length, CDR3 protein, CDR3 DNA. A D gene is named only where the DNA matches it firmly. Some rows have no size entry. The others give once, few or many, or a class for an expanded clone.

>NA|TRBJ1-2|NA|TRBV6-6|11
CASGRDNGYTF
TGTGCCAGCGGGAGGGATAATGGCTACACCTTC
>NA|TRBJ1-3|TRBD1|TRBV11-2|18
CASSLEGPGGASGNTIYF
TGTGCCAGCAGCTTAGAGGGGCCAGGGGGCGCGTCTGGAAACACCATATATTTT
>NA|TRBJ2-6|NA|TRBV19|18
CASSIGGQPLSGANVLTF
TGTGCCAGTAGTATAGGAGGACAGCCCCTCTCTGGGGCCAACGTCCTGACTTTC
>NA|TRBJ2-1|TRBD2|TRBV10-3|14
CAISPTSGRHEQFF
TGTGCCATCAGCCCGACTAGCGGGAGACATGAGCAGTTCTTC
>once|TRBJ2-7|NA|TRBV4-2|15
CASSQKGPTLWEQYF
TGTGCCAGCAGCCAAAAAGGTCCGACCTTATGGGAGCAGTACTTC
>NA|TRBJ2-2|TRBD2|TRBV7-2|16
CASSLGTSGNTGELFF
TGTGCCAGCAGCTTGGGGACTAGCGGAAACACCGGGGAGCTGTTTTTT
>NA|TRBJ1-2|TRBD1|TRBV5-1|13
CASSTDRADGYTF
TGCGCCAGCAGCACGGACAGGGCTGATGGCTACACCTTC
>NA|TRBJ1-5|NA|TRBV6-1|14
CASIARGMYQPQHF
TGTGCCAGCATCGCAAGGGGAATGTATCAGCCCCAGCATTTT
>NA|TRBJ2-3|TRBD2|TRBV13|16
CASSGGTSGRGDTQYF
TGTGCCAGCAGCGGCGGGACTAGCGGGAGAGGAGATACGCAGTATTTT
>NA|TRBJ2-2|TRBD2|TRBV30|13
CAGRGANTGELFF
TGTGCCGGGAGGGGAGCGAACACCGGGGAGCTGTTTTTT
>NA|TRBJ2-1|NA|TRBV7-2|15
CASSFSGTPYNEQFF
TGTGCCAGCAGCTTTTCCGGGACACCCTACAATGAGCAGTTCTTC
>NA|TRBJ2-2|TRBD2|TRBV5-4|16
CASSLEGRSGTGELFF
TGTGCCAGCAGCTTGGAGGGACGTAGCGGGACCGGGGAGCTGTTTTTT
>once|TRBJ2-7|NA|TRBV18|13
CASSPGSAGEQYF
TGTGCCAGCTCACCGGGATCGGCGGGAGAGCAGTACTTC
>once|TRBJ1-3|NA|TRBV29-1|13
CSEGGGSGNTIYF
TGCAGCGAGGGGGGTGGGTCTGGAAACACCATATATTTT
>once|TRBJ2-7|NA|TRBV9|13
CASSVGGTYEQYF
TGTGCCAGCAGCGTGGGAGGTACCTACGAGCAGTACTTC
>NA|TRBJ2-6|NA|TRBV25-1|13
CASSFSGANVLTF
TGTGCCAGCAGTTTCTCTGGGGCCAACGTCCTGACTTTC
>NA|TRBJ1-1|NA|TRBV11-2|13
CASTTAGYTEAFF
TGTGCCAGCACCACGGCTGGGTACACTGAAGCTTTCTTT
>NA|TRBJ1-5|NA|TRBV4-1|15
CASSQPDVYNQPQHF
TGCGCCAGCAGCCAACCCGACGTCTACAATCAGCCCCAGCATTTT
>NA|TRBJ1-1|NA|TRBV29-1|12
CSARSGETEAFF
TGCAGCGCCAGATCAGGGGAAACTGAAGCTTTCTTT
>NA|TRBJ2-5|NA|TRBV6-4|17
CASSGTGMAGPQETQYF
TGTGCCAGCAGCGGCACTGGGATGGCCGGCCCCCAAGAGACCCAGTACTTC
>NA|TRBJ2-2|TRBD1|TRBV7-2|16
CASSLEGGANTGELFF
TGTGCCAGCAGCTTAGAAGGGGGCGCGAACACCGGGGAGCTGTTTTTT
>NA|TRBJ2-5|TRBD2|TRBV11-3|15
CASSPRTSGMETQYF
TGTGCCAGCAGCCCGCGGACTAGCGGGATGGAGACCCAGTACTTC
>NA|TRBJ1-2|NA|TRBV5-4|16
CASSPAGRIGAYGYTF
TGTGCCAGCAGCCCCGCAGGTCGGATTGGGGCCTATGGCTACACCTTC
>NA|TRBJ1-4|NA|TRBV27|13
CASSPITDGKVFF
TGTGCCAGCAGTCCGATTACCGACGGGAAAGTGTTTTTT
>NA|TRBJ1-4|NA|TRBV6-5|15
CASSYGQGLGEKLFF
TGTGCCAGCAGTTACGGGCAGGGGCTAGGCGAAAAACTGTTTTTT
>NA|TRBJ2-7|TRBD1|TRBV18|14
CASSRQGHPYEQYF
TGTGCCAGCTCACGACAGGGGCACCCCTACGAGCAGTACTTC
>NA|TRBJ2-2|TRBD2|TRBV5-1|14
CAAQREAHTGELFF
TGCGCGGCCCAGCGGGAGGCCCACACCGGGGAGCTGTTTTTT
>NA|TRBJ2-1|TRBD1|TRBV2|15
CASSDWDRGGNEQFF
TGTGCCAGCAGTGACTGGGACAGGGGGGGCAATGAGCAGTTCTTC
>NA|TRBJ2-1|TRBD1|TRBV27|16
CASSLGSTGKYTEQFF
TGTGCCAGCAGTTTAGGGTCGACAGGGAAATACACTGAGCAGTTCTTC
>NA|TRBJ2-1|NA|TRBV7-8|12
CASRRASNEQFF
TGTGCCAGCAGGAGGGCCTCGAATGAGCAGTTCTTC
>NA|TRBJ2-1|NA|TRBV27|14
CASNAGISYNEQFF
TGTGCCAGCAATGCGGGGATTTCCTACAATGAGCAGTTCTTC
>NA|TRBJ1-1|NA|TRBV2|15
CASSEAASGTADAFF
TGTGCCAGCAGTGAAGCAGCCTCCGGGACTGCTGATGCTTTCTTT
>NA|TRBJ2-3|NA|TRBV27|14
CASSLNQGPDTQYF
TGTGCCAGCAGTCTGAACCAGGGACCAGATACGCAGTATTTT
>NA|TRBJ2-1|NA|TRBV4-1|15
CASSGRMSSYNEQFF
TGCGCCAGCTCGGGCCGGATGAGCTCCTACAATGAGCAGTTCTTC
>NA|TRBJ2-7|NA|TRBV11-2|14
CASSLGVGSYEQYF
TGTGCCAGCAGCTTAGGTGTCGGTTCCTACGAGCAGTACTTC
>few|TRBJ1-1|NA|TRBV5-8|15
CASSLEDRGLTEAFF
TGTGCCAGCAGCTTGGAGGACCGGGGTCTCACTGAAGCTTTCTTT
>once|TRBJ1-1|TRBD1|TRBV18|19
CASSSLRTGGSGMNTEAFF
TGTGCCAGCTCGTCCCTACGGACAGGGGGGTCCGGAATGAACACTGAAGCTTTCTTT
>NA|TRBJ1-1|TRBD1|TRBV6-5|15
CASSYSGGLNTEAFF
TGTGCCAGCAGTTATTCAGGGGGCCTTAACACTGAAGCTTTCTTT
>NA|TRBJ2-7|TRBD1|TRBV19|13
CASKGTDFYEQYF
TGTGCCAGTAAAGGGACAGATTTCTACGAGCAGTACTTC
>NA|TRBJ1-1|TRBD1|TRBV13|12
CASSLRGQGTLF
TGTGCCAGCAGCTTAAGGGGACAGGGGACCCTCTTT
>NA|TRBJ2-7|NA|TRBV18|14
CASSPPRTPPEQYF
TGTGCCAGCTCACCACCGAGGACACCCCCCGAGCAGTACTTC
>NA|TRBJ2-7|NA|TRBV28|17
CASNPRIYGVRHYEQYF
TGTGCCAGCAACCCAAGGATATATGGGGTTCGGCACTACGAGCAGTACTTC
>NA|TRBJ2-5|TRBD2|TRBV4-2|15
CASSQDPGGQETQYF
TGTGCCAGCAGCCAAGACCCCGGGGGGCAAGAGACCCAGTACTTC
>once|TRBJ2-7|TRBD1|TRBV2|13
CANRQGVLYEQYF
TGTGCCAACAGACAGGGGGTCCTCTACGAGCAGTACTTC
>NA|TRBJ1-2|NA|TRBV27|13
CASSLSEDYGYTF
TGTGCCAGCAGTTTATCTGAAGACTATGGCTACACCTTC
>NA|TRBJ2-2|TRBD2|TRBV30|12
CAGGGNTGELFF
TGTGCCGGCGGGGGGAACACCGGGGAGCTGTTTTTT
>NA|TRBJ1-1|TRBD1|TRBV4-1|16
CASSLHPGQGFTGAFF
TGCGCCAGCAGCTTACATCCGGGACAGGGGTTTACAGGAGCTTTCTTT
>NA|TRBJ1-1|NA|TRBV29-1|12
CSVVGVNTEAFF
TGCAGTGTTGTGGGAGTCAACACTGAAGCTTTCTTT
>NA|TRBJ2-1|NA|TRBV2|11
CAQYSGNEQFF
TGTGCCCAGTATAGCGGCAATGAGCAGTTCTTC
>NA|TRBJ2-7|NA|TRBV28|15
CASSLFGWGNYEQYF
TGTGCCAGCAGTTTATTCGGGTGGGGGAATTACGAGCAGTACTTC
>NA|TRBJ1-1|NA|TRBV11-3|15
CASSLDRGRNTEAFF
TGTGCCAGCAGCTTAGATCGGGGCAGGAACACTGAAGCTTTCTTT
>NA|TRBJ1-5|NA|TRBV10-1|13
CASSDGGNQPQHF
TGCGCCAGCAGTGACGGAGGAAATCAGCCCCAGCATTTT
>NA|TRBJ1-1|NA|TRBV5-8|11
CASSLVSEAFF
TGTGCCAGCAGCTTGGTCAGTGAAGCTTTCTTT
>NA|TRBJ2-2|NA|TRBV5-1|14
CASSGTGDTGELFF
TGCGCCAGTTCCGGGACGGGGGACACCGGGGAGCTGTTTTTT
>NA|TRBJ1-1|NA|TRBV6-5|14
CASSYDWGNTEAFF
TGTGCCAGCAGTTACGATTGGGGGAACACTGAAGCTTTCTTT
>NA|TRBJ1-2|NA|TRBV5-1|15
CASTFGATSNYGYTF
TGCGCCAGCACCTTTGGAGCCACCTCTAACTATGGCTACACCTTC
>once|TRBJ2-7|NA|TRBV6-5|12
CASSKPLGEQYF
TGTGCCAGCAGCAAACCCCTTGGCGAGCAGTACTTC
>NA|TRBJ2-2|TRBD2|TRBV10-3|14
CAIKERELAGELFF
TGTGCCATCAAAGAGCGGGAGTTAGCCGGGGAGCTGTTTTTT
>NA|TRBJ2-7|TRBD1|TRBV29-1|13
CSVEPDRGGEQYF
TGCAGCGTCGAACCGGACAGGGGCGGTGAGCAGTACTTC
>NA|TRBJ2-1|NA|TRBV6-1|15
CASKMEPTSYNEQFF
TGTGCCAGCAAAATGGAGCCGACTAGCTACAATGAGCAGTTCTTC